The T cell receptor beta chain under discussion was sequenced for a study of blood T cell repertoires in COVID-19. For the study at large: Material from acute and convalescent COVID-19 was sourced from the United States, Italy and Spain. T cells, B-cell-depleted T cells, or PBMCs supplied cDNA or gDNA.

This CDR3 contains 14 residues. V dropped 0 bases and J dropped 6; count of bases not matched to a gene: 3. Germline lookup yields CDR1 SGHKS and CDR2 YYEKEE (reference sequence). Authors' processing steps: Nucleated cell counts were estimated from reference gene primer amplification. Some clones are missing from TCRdb's copy, which holds only in-frame ones; the method was immunoSEQ multiplex PCR. V and J calls and clone size come straight from that table; D and trimming were deduced from the DNA. The top ten hold 4% to 5% of the sample, which has around 250,000 clones, roughly 89% seen once. This clone has a single count.

The V call is TRBV5-5, the J call TRBJ1-5, with 7 bases that match TRBD1. The TCR comes from a woman between 40 and 55 years old who had recovered from COVID-19. Sequenced: peripheral blood. Here the CDR3 DNA reads TGTGCCAGCAGCTTGGAGGCAGGGGGTCAGCCCCAGCATTTT. Amino acid sequence: CASSLEAGGQPQHF.